This TCR beta chain was profiled in a study of cytomegalovirus exposure and HLA in healthy donors. Germline values: CDR1 SGDLS, CDR2 YYNGEE. The germline V and J ends were trimmed by 4 bases and 6 bases, with 26 bases remaining between them. This CDR3 region has 17 residues. In regard to this clone: The antigen remains undetermined.

General study results and limits: Later findings reportedly placed an Asian-associated ancestry cluster below the approximately 630-donor mean for N-insertions. In a later analysis, at a false discovery rate of 0.05, some 17,000 TCR beta sequences were associated with HLA alleles. A missense DCLRE1C variant was associated with V- and J-gene trimming of TCR beta chains in a later analysis, and an independent cohort replicated the association. Most of the TCR beta V segments (in an earlier analysis) were productive either about 87% or about 30% of the time.

PCR was performed using 60 Vbeta and 13 Jbeta primers. Clones were sequenced by immunoSEQ multiplex PCR, and TCRdb holds only the in-frame ones, with some missing. Here the sample spans some 130,000 clones, approximately 85% being singletons. This TCR was sampled from a male donor in good health and CMV-seropositive. The specimen sequenced was PBMCs. This chain connects TRBV9 to TRBJ2-7; D is perhaps TRBD1 (6 bases). This CDR3 is CASSSHLGALSSLEQYF. For the CDR3, the DNA is TGTGCCAGCAGCTCCCACCTGGGGGCATTGTCTTCCCTCGAGCAGTACTTC.